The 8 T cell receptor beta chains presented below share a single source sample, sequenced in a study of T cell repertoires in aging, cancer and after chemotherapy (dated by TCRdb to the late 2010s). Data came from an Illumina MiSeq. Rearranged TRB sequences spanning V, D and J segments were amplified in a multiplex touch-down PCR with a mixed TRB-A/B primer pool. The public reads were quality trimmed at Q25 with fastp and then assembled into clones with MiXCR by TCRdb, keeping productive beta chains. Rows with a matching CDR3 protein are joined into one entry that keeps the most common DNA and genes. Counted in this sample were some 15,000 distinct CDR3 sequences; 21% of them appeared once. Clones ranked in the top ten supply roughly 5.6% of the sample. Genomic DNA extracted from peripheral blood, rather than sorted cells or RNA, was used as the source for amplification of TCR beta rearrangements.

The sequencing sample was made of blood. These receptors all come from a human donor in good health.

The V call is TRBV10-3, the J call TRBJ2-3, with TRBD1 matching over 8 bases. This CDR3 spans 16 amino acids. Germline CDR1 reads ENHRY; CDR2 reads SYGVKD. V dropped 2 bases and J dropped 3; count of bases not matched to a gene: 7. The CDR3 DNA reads TGTGCCATCAGTGAGGGGTGGACAGGGATAACAGATACGCAGTATTTT. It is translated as CAISEGWTGITDTQYF.

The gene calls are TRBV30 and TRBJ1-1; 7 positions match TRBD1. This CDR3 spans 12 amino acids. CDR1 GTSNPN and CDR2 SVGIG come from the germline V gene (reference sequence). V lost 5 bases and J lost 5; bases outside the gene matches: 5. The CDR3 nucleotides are TGTGCCTGGTCAGGGGGGAGGACTGAAGCTTTCTTT. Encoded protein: CAWSGGRTEAFF. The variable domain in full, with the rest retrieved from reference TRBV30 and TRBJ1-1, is SQTIHQWPATLVQPVGSPLSLECTVEGTSNPNLYWYRQAAGRGLQLLFYSVGIGQISSEVPQNLSASRPQDRQFILSSKKLLLSDSGFYLCAWSGGRTEAFFGQGTRLTVV.

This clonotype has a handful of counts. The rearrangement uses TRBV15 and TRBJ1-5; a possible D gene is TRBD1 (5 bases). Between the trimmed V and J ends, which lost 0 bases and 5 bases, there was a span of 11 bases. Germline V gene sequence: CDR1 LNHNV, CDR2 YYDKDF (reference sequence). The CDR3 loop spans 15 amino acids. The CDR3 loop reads CATSRDGWGDQPQHF. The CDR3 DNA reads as TGTGCCACCAGCAGAGATGGTTGGGGGGATCAGCCCCAGCATTTT.

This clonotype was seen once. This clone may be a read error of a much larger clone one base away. CDR3 in amino acids: CASSPPTAYSYTF. The DNA of the CDR3 is TGTGCCAGCTCACCACCAACAGCCTATAGCTACACCTTC. The chain carries TRBV18 and TRBJ1-2; no reliable D call. The CDR3 is 13 amino acids. Germline CDR1 and CDR2: KGHSH and LQKENI.

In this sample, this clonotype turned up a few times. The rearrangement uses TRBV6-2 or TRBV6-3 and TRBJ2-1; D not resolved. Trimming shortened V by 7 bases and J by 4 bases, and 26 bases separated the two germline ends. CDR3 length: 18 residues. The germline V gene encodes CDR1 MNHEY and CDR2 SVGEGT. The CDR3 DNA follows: TGTGCCAGCAACAAAATACCCGGCCTCACCGTCGGATACAATGAGCAGTTCTTC. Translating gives CASNKIPGLTVGYNEQFF.

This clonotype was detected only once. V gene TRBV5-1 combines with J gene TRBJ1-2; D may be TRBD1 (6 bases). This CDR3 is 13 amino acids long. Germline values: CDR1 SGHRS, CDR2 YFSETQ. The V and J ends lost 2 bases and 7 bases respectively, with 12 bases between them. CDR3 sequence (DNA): TGCGCCAGCAGCTTTGGGGGCGCGGTTGGCTACACCTTC. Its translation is CASSFGGAVGYTF.

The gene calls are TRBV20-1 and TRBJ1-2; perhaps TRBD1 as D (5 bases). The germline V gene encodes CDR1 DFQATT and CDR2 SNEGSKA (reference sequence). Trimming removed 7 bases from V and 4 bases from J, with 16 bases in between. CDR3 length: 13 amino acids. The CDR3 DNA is TGCAGTGTTACTAACGGACACCTCTATGGCTACACCTTC. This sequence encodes CSVTNGHLYGYTF.

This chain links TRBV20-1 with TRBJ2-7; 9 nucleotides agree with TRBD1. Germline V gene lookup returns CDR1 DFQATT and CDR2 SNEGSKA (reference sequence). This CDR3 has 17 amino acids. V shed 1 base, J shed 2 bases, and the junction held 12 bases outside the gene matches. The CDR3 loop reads CSARGQRDRETPYEQYF. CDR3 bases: TGCAGTGCTAGAGGTCAACGGGACAGGGAAACCCCCTACGAGCAGTACTTC.